What follows are 31 T cell receptor beta chains derived from one specimen sequenced in a study of control samples from healthy donors and cancer patients. Assay used: immunoSEQ multiplex PCR; TCRdb lists only in-frame clones, some missing. The sample shows around 99,000 clones, 90% of them seen only once. Sequences were obtained from blood. These receptors all stem from a human donor in good health. The donor label of this sample is uncertain.

This sequence joins TRBV24-1 and TRBJ1-3; TRBD1 matches at 7 bases. CDR1 and CDR2 from the germline V gene are KGHDR and SFDVKD. CDR3 length: 16 residues. V was clipped by 3 bases and J by 4 bases; unmatched bases: 8. The CDR3 nucleotides read TGTGCCACCAGTGATCCATGGGACAGATCCGGAAACACCATATATTTT. Protein product: CATSDPWDRSGNTIYF.

This clone was observed once. The chain has TRBV9 and TRBJ2-1; 9 bases are a match to TRBD2. Germline V gene data show CDR1 as SGDLS and CDR2 as YYNGEE. Losses at the gene ends were 4 bases for V and 4 bases for J; bases not matched to a gene: 6. The CDR3 sequence is 15 residues long. The DNA of the CDR3 is TGTGCCAGCAGCACCAGCGGGGGGCCGTACAATGAGCAGTTCTTC. It specifies CASSTSGGPYNEQFF.

CDR3 residues: CASSAGGEKLFF. The CDR3 bases are TGCGCCAGCAGTGCAGGGGGTGAAAAACTGTTTTTT. This chain connects TRBV10-1 to TRBJ1-4; 7 nucleotides agree with TRBD1. Trimming at V came to 4 bases and at J to 7 bases, leaving 0 bases not matched to a gene. This CDR3 is built from 12 residues. Germline V gene data show CDR1 as WNHNN and CDR2 as SYGVQD (reference sequence).

This clone occurred once. V is TRBV28 and J is TRBJ2-3, with TRBD2 matching 7 bases. The CDR3 totals 15 residues. The V gene's germline CDR1 is MDHEN and CDR2 SYDVKM. The junction had 10 bases not matched to a gene; V was cut back by 7 bases and J by 3 bases. The CDR3 DNA follows: TGTGCCAGCACCTCCCTGAGGGGAGGGACAGATACGCAGTATTTT. Amino acid sequence: CASTSLRGGTDTQYF. Based on the CDR3 plus reference TRBV28 and TRBJ2-3, the full variable domain is DVKVTQSSRYLVKRTGEKVFLECVQDMDHENMFWYRQDPGLGLRLIYFSYDVKMKEKGDIPEGYSVSREKKERFSLILESASTNQTSMYLCASTSLRGGTDTQYFGPGTRLTVL.

V and J are TRBV6-5 and TRBJ1-2; D possibly corresponds to TRBD1 (5 bases). V was trimmed by 6 bases and J by 4 bases, leaving 15 bases between them. Germline V gene data show CDR1 as MNHEY and CDR2 as SVGAGI. The CDR3 runs 14 residues. Written as DNA, the CDR3 is TGTGCCAGCAGCGACTCCGGGACCTTCTATGGCTACACCTTC. It encodes CASSDSGTFYGYTF.

This clone showed up just a few times. This chain connects TRBV10-1 to TRBJ1-1; 12 positions agree with TRBD1. Per the germline V gene, CDR1 is WNHNN and CDR2 is SYGVQD (reference sequence). After removal of 3 bases from V and 4 bases from J, the junction contained 9 bases not matched to a gene. The CDR3 loop spans 17 amino acids. CDR3 in amino acids: CASSDSGVGQGATEAFF. As DNA, the CDR3 is TGCGCCAGCAGTGACTCCGGTGTGGGACAGGGGGCCACTGAAGCTTTCTTT.

The CDR3 DNA reads TGTGCCAGCAGCGAGACAGTTAATTCACCCCTCCACTTT. Its protein is CASSETVNSPLHF. The gene calls are TRBV9 and TRBJ1-6; possibly TRBD1 for D (5 bases). V lost 3 bases and J lost 6, with 7 bases in between. CDR3 length: 13 residues. CDR1 SGDLS and CDR2 YYNGEE come from the germline V gene.

The chain recombines TRBV30 with TRBJ2-7; 7 bases agree with TRBD2. This CDR3 contains 12 residues. Germline values: CDR1 GTSNPN, CDR2 SVGIG (reference sequence). V shed 8 bases and J 2 bases; nucleotides not matched to a gene: 6. CDR3 amino acids: CAVGGGPYEQYV. The CDR3 DNA sequence: TGTGCCGTGGGCGGGGGACCCTACGAGCAGTACGTC.

The chain combines TRBV5-4 with TRBJ1-4; possibly TRBD1 for D (6 bases). CDR3 length: 15 amino acids. Germline V gene sequence: CDR1 SGHNT, CDR2 YYREEE (reference sequence). V was pared by 4 bases and J by 6 bases, with 16 bases between. The CDR3 sequence is CASSMDSFSDEKLFF. CDR3 bases: TGTGCCAGCAGCATGGACAGTTTTTCGGATGAAAAACTGTTTTTT.

The V call is TRBV11-2, the J call TRBJ1-6; tentatively, D is TRBD1 (5 bases). Germline lookup yields CDR1 SGHAT and CDR2 FQNNGV. The length of the CDR3 is 12 residues. Trimming removed 2 bases at V and 10 bases at J, with 6 bases between. CDR3 DNA: TGTGCCAGCAGCTTACCAGGGTCACCCCTCCACTTT. Protein: CASSLPGSPLHF.

The V call is TRBV27, the J call TRBJ2-5; 7 positions match TRBD2. Germline V gives CDR1 MNHEY, CDR2 SMNVEV (reference sequence). Trimming took 5 bases from V and 5 from J; bases not matched to a gene: 8. The CDR3 has 14 residues. The CDR3: CASSPRWGGETQYF. CDR3 DNA sequence: TGTGCCAGCAGTCCAAGGTGGGGAGGGGAGACCCAGTACTTC.

The gene calls are TRBV19 and TRBJ1-5, with TRBD1 identical over 7 bases. The CDR3 consists of 14 residues. Germline CDR1 LNHDA, CDR2 SQIVND (reference sequence). With V trimmed by 5 bases and J by 4 bases, 5 bases remained unmatched. The chain's CDR3 is CASSLGQRNQPQHF. As DNA, the CDR3 is TGTGCCAGTAGTCTGGGACAGCGGAATCAGCCCCAGCATTTT.

V and J are TRBV10-3 and TRBJ1-1; D unresolved. From germline, CDR1 is ENHRY and CDR2 SYGVKD. Trimming took off 3 bases at V and 6 bases at J, with 8 bases between the two ends. The CDR3 consists of 12 residues. The CDR3 DNA reads TGTGCCATCAGTGATCTGGCCTCTGAAGCTTTCTTT. This gives the protein CAISDLASEAFF.

The chain joins TRBV6-4 to TRBJ1-1, with TRBD1 as a possible D gene (6 bases). The V end was cut by 5 bases, the J end by 5 bases, with 12 bases between. This CDR3 comprises 13 residues. Germline V gene sequence: CDR1 MRHNA, CDR2 SNTAGT. CDR3 in DNA: TGTGCCAGCAGTACAGGGTCTGGGACTGAAGCTTTCTTT. Protein: CASSTGSGTEAFF.

The chain recombines TRBV4-1 with TRBJ1-1; a possible D gene is TRBD1 (6 bases). The V end was cut by 1 base, the J end by 11 bases, with 20 bases between. This CDR3 region has 15 residues. Per the germline V gene, CDR1 is MGHRA and CDR2 is YSYEKL. The chain's CDR3 is CASSQVANPRTAAFF. The CDR3 nucleotides read TGCGCCAGCAGCCAAGTAGCTAATCCCCGGACAGCGGCTTTCTTT.

The rearrangement uses TRBV3-1 (or the pseudogene TRBV3-2) and TRBJ2-2; no definite D call. Between the trimmed V and J ends, which lost 5 bases and 5 bases, there was a span of 3 bases. From germline, CDR1 is LGHDT and CDR2 YNNKEL (reference sequence). The CDR3 sequence is 11 residues long. The CDR3 here is CASSGTGELFF. The CDR3 nucleotides read TGTGCCAGCAGCGGAACCGGGGAGCTGTTTTTT.

V and J are TRBV3-1 (or the pseudogene TRBV3-2) and TRBJ1-5, with D tentatively TRBD1 (5 bases). Trimming cost V 1 base and J 4 bases, with 11 bases left between them. The CDR3 spans 15 residues. Germline-derived CDR1 and CDR2 are LGHDT and YNNKEL (reference sequence). CDR3 protein: CASSQGTTGNQPQHF. The CDR3 DNA sequence: TGTGCCAGCAGCCAAGGGACCACAGGAAATCAGCCCCAGCATTTT.

This clone was seen once. The CDR3 protein is CASSLGAGGYTGELFF. For the CDR3, the DNA is TGTGCCAGCAGCTTAGGGGCGGGGGGTTACACCGGGGAGCTGTTTTTT. The chain employs TRBV11-2 and TRBJ2-2; TRBD2 matches at 8 bases. Per the germline V gene, CDR1 is SGHAT and CDR2 is FQNNGV. This CDR3 comprises 16 residues. Losses at the gene ends were 1 base for V and 3 bases for J; bases not matched to a gene: 4.

In its sample, this clone was seen once. The rearrangement links TRBV3-1 (or the pseudogene TRBV3-2) to TRBJ1-1, with TRBD1 identical over 7 bases. Trimming removed 2 bases from V and 4 bases from J; junction bases left unmatched: 1. The CDR3 consists of 13 residues. Germline values: CDR1 LGHDT, CDR2 YNNKEL (reference sequence). The DNA of the CDR3 is TGTGCCAGCAGCCAACAGGGGGTCACTGAAGCTTTCTTT. Translated: CASSQQGVTEAFF.

The chain employs TRBV28 and TRBJ1-3; a weak D match, TRBD1 (5 bases). With 10 bases removed from V and 2 bases from J, the gap between germline ends came to 12 bases. Germline V lookup: CDR1 MDHEN, CDR2 SYDVKM. This CDR3 spans 13 amino acids. In DNA form, the CDR3 reads TGTGCCACGACCGGGGGGGCTGGAAACACCATATATTTT. Translated: CATTGGAGNTIYF.

The chain uses TRBV7-8 and TRBJ2-7, with 14 bases fitting TRBD2. This CDR3 spans 16 amino acids. V lost 4 bases, J lost 7 bases, and 9 bases stayed unmatched. The germline V gene has CDR1 SGHVS and CDR2 FQNEAQ. Here the CDR3 reads CASSSQGLAGAGEQYF. CDR3 nucleotides: TGTGCCAGCAGCTCTCAGGGACTAGCGGGGGCGGGGGAGCAGTACTTC.

The rearrangement joins TRBV11-2 to TRBJ1-5; no reliable D call. V was shortened by 4 bases and J by 3 bases, with 10 bases between the two germline ends. In germline, CDR1 is SGHAT, CDR2 FQNNGV. This CDR3 comprises 14 residues. In nucleotides, the CDR3 is TGTGCCAGCAGCTCCCACAGCTTCAATCAGCCCCAGCATTTT. Translated: CASSSHSFNQPQHF. Filled out from reference TRBV11-2 and TRBJ1-5, the complete variable domain reads EAGVAQSPRYKIIEKRQSVAFWCNPISGHATLYWYQQILGQGPKLLIQFQNNGVVDDSQLPKDRFSAERLKGVDSTLKIQPAKLEDSAVYLCASSSHSFNQPQHFGDGTRLSIL.

Only one count was recorded for this clone. The chain combines TRBV19 with TRBJ2-3; D might be TRBD2 (7 bases). The germline V and J ends were trimmed by 3 bases and 1 base, with 11 bases remaining between them. The V gene's germline CDR1 is LNHDA and CDR2 SQIVND (reference sequence). The CDR3 consists of 15 residues. Written as DNA, the CDR3 is TGTGCCAGTAGTATTTCCGGGGGGCGCACAGATACGCAGTATTTT. Amino acid sequence: CASSISGGRTDTQYF.

The chain carries TRBV3-1 (or the pseudogene TRBV3-2) and TRBJ2-2; a possible D gene is TRBD2 (5 bases). This CDR3 spans 16 amino acids. Germline CDR1 and CDR2: LGHDT and YNNKEL (reference sequence). V was cut by 1 base and J by 2 bases, with 11 bases left in between. CDR3 bases: TGTGCCAGCAGCCAAGTCGGGGAACTCAACACCGGGGAGCTGTTTTTT. Amino acid sequence: CASSQVGELNTGELFF.

This clone was picked up many times. This sequence joins TRBV2 and TRBJ1-2; D uncertain. Germline CDR1 reads SNHLY; CDR2 reads FYNNEI. Trimming shortened V by 9 bases and J by 4 bases, and 9 bases separated the two germline ends. The CDR3 has 11 residues. CDR3 loop: CASKFVYGYTF. CDR3 in DNA: TGTGCCAGTAAATTTGTCTATGGCTACACCTTC.

The V and J genes are TRBV21-1 and TRBJ2-1. TRBV21-1 is termed a pseudogene. The length of the CDR3 is 11 residues. CDR3 in amino acids: CASSKGIEQFF. The CDR3 nucleotides read TGTGCCAGCAGCAAGGGGATTGAGCAGTTCTTC.

The chain recombines TRBV14 with TRBJ1-1; 7 bases are a match to TRBD1. CDR3 length equals 14 residues. In germline, CDR1 is SGHDN, CDR2 FVKESK. The V segment lost 4 bases and the J segment 5 bases; nucleotides outside the gene matches: 7. CDR3 protein: CASSRGQLGTEAFF. The CDR3 nucleotides are TGTGCCAGCAGCCGGGGACAGTTGGGGACTGAAGCTTTCTTT.

The rearrangement uses TRBV6-6 and TRBJ2-3, with 9 positions matching TRBD1. The CDR3 loop spans 14 amino acids. Looked up from germline, CDR1 is MNHNY and CDR2 is SVGAGI (reference sequence). V gave up 6 bases and J gave up 3 bases; unmatched junction bases: 4. Here the CDR3 DNA reads TGTGCCAGCAGCTATGGACAGGGGACAGATACGCAGTATTTT. Its translation is CASSYGQGTDTQYF.

The chain recombines TRBV10-3 with TRBJ1-2; D is possibly TRBD1 (5 bases). With 4 bases removed from V and 4 bases from J, the gap between germline ends came to 13 bases. From germline, CDR1 is ENHRY and CDR2 SYGVKD. CDR3 length equals 14 residues. The DNA for the CDR3 is TGTGCCATCAGTGCTGAGGTGACAGCCTATGGCTACACCTTC. The encoded protein is CAISAEVTAYGYTF.

The rearrangement uses TRBV28 and TRBJ1-3; weak D call: TRBD1 (6 bases). Germline CDR1 and CDR2: MDHEN and SYDVKM. Trimming took off 5 bases at V and 6 bases at J, with 8 bases between the two ends. The length of the CDR3 is 12 residues. The CDR3 spells CASSRGANTIYF. CDR3 in DNA: TGTGCCAGCAGTCGGGGGGCAAACACCATATATTTT.

The J gene is TRBJ1-3, the V gene TRBV6-2 or TRBV6-3; maybe TRBD1 (5 bases). This CDR3 is built from 19 residues. V gave up 2 bases and J gave up 0 bases, with 20 bases separating them. In germline, CDR1 is MNHEY, CDR2 SVGEGT. CDR3 in amino acids: CASSYVSGPRGSSGNTIYF. CDR3 in DNA: TGTGCCAGCAGTTACGTGTCAGGACCTCGGGGGAGCTCTGGAAACACCATATATTTT.